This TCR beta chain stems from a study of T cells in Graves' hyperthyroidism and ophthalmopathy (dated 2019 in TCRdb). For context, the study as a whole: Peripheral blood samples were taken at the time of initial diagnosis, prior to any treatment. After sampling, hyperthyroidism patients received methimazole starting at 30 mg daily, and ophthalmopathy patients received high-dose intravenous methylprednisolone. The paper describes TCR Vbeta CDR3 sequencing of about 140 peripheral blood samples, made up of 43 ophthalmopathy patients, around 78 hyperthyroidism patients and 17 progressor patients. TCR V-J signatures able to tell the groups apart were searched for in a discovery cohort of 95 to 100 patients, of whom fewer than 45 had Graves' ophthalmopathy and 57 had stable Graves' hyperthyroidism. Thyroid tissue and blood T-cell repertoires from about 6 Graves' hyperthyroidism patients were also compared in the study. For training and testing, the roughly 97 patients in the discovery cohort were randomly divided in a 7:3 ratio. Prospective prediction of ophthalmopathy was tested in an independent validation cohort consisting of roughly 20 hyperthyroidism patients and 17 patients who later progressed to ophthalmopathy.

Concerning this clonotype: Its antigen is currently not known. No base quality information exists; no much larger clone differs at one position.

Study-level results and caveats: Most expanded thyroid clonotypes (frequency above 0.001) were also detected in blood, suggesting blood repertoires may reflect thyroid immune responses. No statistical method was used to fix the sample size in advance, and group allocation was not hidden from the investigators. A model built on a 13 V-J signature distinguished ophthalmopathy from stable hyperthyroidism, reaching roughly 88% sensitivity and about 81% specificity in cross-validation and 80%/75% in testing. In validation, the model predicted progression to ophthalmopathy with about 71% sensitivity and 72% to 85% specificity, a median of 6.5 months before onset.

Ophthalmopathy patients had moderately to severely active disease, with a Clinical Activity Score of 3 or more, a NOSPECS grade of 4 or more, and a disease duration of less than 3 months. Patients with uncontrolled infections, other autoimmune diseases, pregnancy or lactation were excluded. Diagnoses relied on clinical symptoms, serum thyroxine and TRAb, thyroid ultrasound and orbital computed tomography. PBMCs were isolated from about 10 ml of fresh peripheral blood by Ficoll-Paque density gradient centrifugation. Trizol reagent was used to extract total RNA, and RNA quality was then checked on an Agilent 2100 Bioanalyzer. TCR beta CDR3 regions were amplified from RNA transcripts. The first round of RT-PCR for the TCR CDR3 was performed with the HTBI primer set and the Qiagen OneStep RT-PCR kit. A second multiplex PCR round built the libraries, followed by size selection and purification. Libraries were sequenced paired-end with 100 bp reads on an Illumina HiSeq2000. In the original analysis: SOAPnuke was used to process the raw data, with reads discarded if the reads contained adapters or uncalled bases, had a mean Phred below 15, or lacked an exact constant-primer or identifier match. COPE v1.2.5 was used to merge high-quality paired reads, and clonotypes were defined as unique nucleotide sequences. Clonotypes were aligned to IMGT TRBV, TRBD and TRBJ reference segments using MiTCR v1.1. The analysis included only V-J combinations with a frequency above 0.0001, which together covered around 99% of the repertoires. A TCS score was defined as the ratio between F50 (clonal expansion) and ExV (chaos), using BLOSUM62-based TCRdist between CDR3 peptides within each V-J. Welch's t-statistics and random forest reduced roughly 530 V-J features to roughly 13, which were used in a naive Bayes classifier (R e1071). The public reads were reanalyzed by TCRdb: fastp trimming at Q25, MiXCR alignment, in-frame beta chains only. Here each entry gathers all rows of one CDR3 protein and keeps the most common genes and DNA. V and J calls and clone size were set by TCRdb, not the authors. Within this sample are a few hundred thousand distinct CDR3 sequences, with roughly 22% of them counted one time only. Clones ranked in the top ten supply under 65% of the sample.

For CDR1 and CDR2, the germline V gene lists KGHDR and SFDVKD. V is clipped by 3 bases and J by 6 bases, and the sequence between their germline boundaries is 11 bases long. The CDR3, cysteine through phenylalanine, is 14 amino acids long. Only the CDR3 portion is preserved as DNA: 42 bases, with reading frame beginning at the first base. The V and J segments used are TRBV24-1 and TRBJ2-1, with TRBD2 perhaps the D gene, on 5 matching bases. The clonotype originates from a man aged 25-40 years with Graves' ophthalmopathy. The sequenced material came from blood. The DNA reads TGTGCCACCAGTGATAGCTCAGAGGGCAATGAGCAGTTCTTC. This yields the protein CATSDSSEGNEQFF.